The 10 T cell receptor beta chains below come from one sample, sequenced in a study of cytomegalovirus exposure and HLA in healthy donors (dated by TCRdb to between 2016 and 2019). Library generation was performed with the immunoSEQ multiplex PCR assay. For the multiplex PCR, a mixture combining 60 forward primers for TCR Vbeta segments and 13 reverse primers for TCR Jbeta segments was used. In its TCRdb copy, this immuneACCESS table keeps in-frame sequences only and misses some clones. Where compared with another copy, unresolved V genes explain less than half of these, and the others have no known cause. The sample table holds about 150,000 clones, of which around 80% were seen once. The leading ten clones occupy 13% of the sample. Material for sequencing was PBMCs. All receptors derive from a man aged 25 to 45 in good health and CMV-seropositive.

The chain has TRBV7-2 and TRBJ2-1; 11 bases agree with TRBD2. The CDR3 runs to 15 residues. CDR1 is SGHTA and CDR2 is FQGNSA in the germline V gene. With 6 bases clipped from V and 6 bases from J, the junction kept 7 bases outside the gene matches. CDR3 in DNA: TGTGCCAGCAGACGAACTAGCGGGAGTACCAATGAGCAGTTCTTC. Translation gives CASRRTSGSTNEQFF.

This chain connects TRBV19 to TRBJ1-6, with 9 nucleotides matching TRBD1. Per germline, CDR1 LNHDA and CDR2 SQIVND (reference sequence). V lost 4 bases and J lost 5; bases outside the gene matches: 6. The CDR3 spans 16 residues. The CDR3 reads CASSTLGQGNNSPLHF. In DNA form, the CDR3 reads TGTGCCAGTAGTACCTTGGGACAGGGAAATAATTCACCCCTCCACTTT.

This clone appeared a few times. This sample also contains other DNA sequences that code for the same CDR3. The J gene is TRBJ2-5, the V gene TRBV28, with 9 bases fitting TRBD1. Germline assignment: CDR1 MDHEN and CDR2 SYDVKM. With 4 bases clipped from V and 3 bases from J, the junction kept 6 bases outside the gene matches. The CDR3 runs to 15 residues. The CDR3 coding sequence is TGTGCCAGCAGTTCACAGGGGGCAGGAGAAGAGACCCAGTACTTC. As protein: CASSSQGAGEETQYF.

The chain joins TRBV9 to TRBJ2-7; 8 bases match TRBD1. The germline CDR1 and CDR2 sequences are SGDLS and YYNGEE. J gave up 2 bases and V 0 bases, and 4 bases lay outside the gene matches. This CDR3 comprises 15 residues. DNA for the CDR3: TGTGCCAGCAGCGTAGGAGGCAGGGGGCCCTACGAGCAGTACTTC. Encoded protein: CASSVGGRGPYEQYF.

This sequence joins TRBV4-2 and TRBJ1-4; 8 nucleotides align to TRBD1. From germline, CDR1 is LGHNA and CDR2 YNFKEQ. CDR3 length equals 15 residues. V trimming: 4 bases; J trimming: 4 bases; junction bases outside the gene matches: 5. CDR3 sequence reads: CASSPATGDNEKLFF. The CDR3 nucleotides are TGTGCCAGCAGCCCCGCGACAGGGGATAATGAAAAACTGTTTTTT.

CDR3 in amino acids: CASSRQDQPLYEQYF. The CDR3 nucleotides read TGTGCCAGCAGCCGACAGGATCAACCCCTCTACGAGCAGTACTTC. V and J are TRBV7-2 and TRBJ2-7, with TRBD1 as a possible D gene (6 bases). This CDR3 is 15 amino acids long. Per the germline V gene, CDR1 is SGHTA and CDR2 is FQGNSA. V shed 5 bases and J shed 3 bases, with 17 bases lying between them.

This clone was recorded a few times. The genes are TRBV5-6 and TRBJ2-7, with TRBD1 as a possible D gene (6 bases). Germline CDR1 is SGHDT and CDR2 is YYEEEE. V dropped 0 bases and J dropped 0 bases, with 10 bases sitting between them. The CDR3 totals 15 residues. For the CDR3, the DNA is TGTGCCAGCAGCTTGGGGACAGAGAGCTCCTACGAGCAGTACTTC. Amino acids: CASSLGTESSYEQYF.

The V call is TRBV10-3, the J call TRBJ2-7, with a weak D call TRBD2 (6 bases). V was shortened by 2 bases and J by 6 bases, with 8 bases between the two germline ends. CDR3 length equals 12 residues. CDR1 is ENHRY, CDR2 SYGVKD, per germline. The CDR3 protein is CAISEPGGEQYF. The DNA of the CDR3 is TGTGCCATCAGTGAGCCCGGGGGCGAGCAGTACTTC.

The CDR3 nucleotides are TGTGCCAGCATAGGGACAGGAGGCACAGATACGCAGTATTTT. It yields the protein CASIGTGGTDTQYF. The rearrangement uses TRBV6-1 and TRBJ2-3, with TRBD1 matching 8 bases. This CDR3 is built from 14 residues. The germline gives CDR1 MNHNS, CDR2 SASEGT. With V trimmed by 7 bases and J by 1 base, 4 bases remained unmatched.

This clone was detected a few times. CDR3 in DNA: TGTGCCAGCAGCACCGGACAGGGCTCCTACGAGCAGTACTTC. It encodes CASSTGQGSYEQYF. The V and J genes are TRBV5-5 and TRBJ2-7; 8 positions match TRBD1. Germline assignment: CDR1 SGHKS and CDR2 YYEKEE (reference sequence). CDR3 length equals 14 residues. J gave up 0 bases and V 4 bases, and 3 bases lay outside the gene matches.